The 4 T cell receptor beta chains listed next were all sequenced from one sample in a study of T cells after yellow fever vaccination (dated by TCRdb to the late 2010s). The treatment or condition label for this specimen denotes: live attenuated yellow fever vaccine strain. The library came from 5' RACE. The instrument given in TCRdb is Illumina NovaSeq 6000. TCRdb handled the public reads itself, with Q25 trimming in fastp and clone calling in MiXCR, and kept productive beta chains. CDR3 protein sequences are deduplicated, and each keeps its most common genes and DNA. A total of under 500,000 distinct CDR3 sequences appear in this sample, approximately 19% of them only once. 18% of the sample is in the top ten clones. Here the sequenced sample was PBMCs, taken before the yellow fever booster vaccination. Receptors originate from a man between 18 and 29 years old who received the YFV17D yellow fever vaccine.

This chain links TRBV6-5 with TRBJ2-2; 9 nucleotides align to TRBD2. J gave up 4 bases and V 0 bases, and 6 bases lay outside the gene matches. The CDR3 consists of 17 residues. The germline CDR1 and CDR2 sequences are MNHEY and SVGAGI. The CDR3 region has the DNA TGTGCCAGCAGTTACTCAGGGCTAGCGGGGATCACCGGGGAGCTGTTTTTT. This gives the protein CASSYSGLAGITGELFF.

This clonotype has at least ten counts. The chain is built from TRBV19 and TRBJ2-2, with 8 bases lining up with TRBD1. CDR1 and CDR2 (germline): LNHDA, SQIVND (reference sequence). Trimming cost V 3 bases and J 6 bases; bases outside gene matches: 6. This CDR3 region has 15 residues. This chain's CDR3 is CASSIGTGGSGELFF. The CDR3 DNA reads TGTGCCAGTAGTATTGGGACAGGAGGGTCCGGGGAGCTGTTTTTT.

This CDR3 is CASSYTGGRTEAFF. As DNA, the CDR3 is TGTGCCAGCAGTTATACAGGGGGTCGCACTGAAGCTTTCTTT. The chain employs TRBV6-5 and TRBJ1-1; TRBD1 matches 8 bases. This CDR3 region has 14 residues. The J segment lost 4 bases and the V segment lost 3 bases, leaving 4 bases of the junction unmatched. Looked up from germline, CDR1 is MNHEY and CDR2 is SVGAGI.

V is TRBV7-2 and J is TRBJ2-7, with D possibly matching TRBD1 (7 bases). The ends were cut back, 3 bases at V and 2 bases at J, with 11 bases in the middle. Germline CDR1 SGHTA, CDR2 FQGNSA. The CDR3 totals 14 residues. CDR3 in DNA: TGTGCCAGCAGCTTCCAGGGGGGAACCTACGAGCAGTACTTC. Translation: CASSFQGGTYEQYF.